This TCR beta chain was captured in a study of OX40 agonist ivuxolimab in advanced cancers. Study as a whole: Earlier treatment with anti-PD-1, anti-PD-L1 or anti-CTLA-4 was permitted, and 30% to 40% had received some. Notes on the study in general: Certain nonresponders additionally had low normalized T-cell clonal expansion.

As regards this clone: Its antigen is as yet unknown.

The CDR3 has 16 residues. CDR1 is LNHDA, CDR2 SQIVND, per germline (reference sequence). Trimming left V 0 bases short and J 0 bases short, with 9 bases between. Data came from immunoSEQ multiplex PCR; TCRdb stores just in-frame clones and leaves some out. The table shows nearly 45,000 clones, with approximately 80% occurring only once. Sequenced here: CD4+ or CD8+ T cells sorted from blood, sampled in a trial of the OX40 agonist ivuxolimab. This chain links TRBV19 with TRBJ2-4; D call uncertain. The TCR was taken from an adult with an advanced solid tumor such as melanoma, head and neck, liver or kidney cancer. CDR3 region: CASSIDWQLAKNIQYF. The CDR3 DNA reads as TGTGCCAGTAGTATAGATTGGCAACTAGCCAAAAACATTCAGTACTTC.